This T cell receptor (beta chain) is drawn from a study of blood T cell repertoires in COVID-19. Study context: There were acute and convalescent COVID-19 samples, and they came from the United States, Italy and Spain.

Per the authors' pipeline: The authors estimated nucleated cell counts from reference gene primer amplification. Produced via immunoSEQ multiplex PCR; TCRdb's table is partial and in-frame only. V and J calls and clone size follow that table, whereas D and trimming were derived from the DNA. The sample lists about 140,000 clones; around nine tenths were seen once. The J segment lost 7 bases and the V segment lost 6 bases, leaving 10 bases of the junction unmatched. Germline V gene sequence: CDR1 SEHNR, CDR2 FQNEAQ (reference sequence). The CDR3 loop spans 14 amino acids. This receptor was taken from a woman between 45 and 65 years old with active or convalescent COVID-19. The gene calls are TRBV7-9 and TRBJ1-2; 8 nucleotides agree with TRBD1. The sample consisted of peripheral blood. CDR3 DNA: TGTGCCAGCAGACAAGGACAGGGCATAGGTGGCTACACCTTC. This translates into CASRQGQGIGGYTF. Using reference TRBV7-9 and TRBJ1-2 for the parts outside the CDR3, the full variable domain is DTGVSQNPRHKITKRGQNVTFRCDPISEHNRLYWYRQTLGQGPEFLTYFQNEAQLEKSRLLSDRFSAERPKGSFSTLEIQRTEQGDSAMYLCASRQGQGIGGYTFGSGTRLTVV.